This TCR beta chain was captured in a study of blood T cell repertoires in COVID-19. Background on the study: The United States, Italy and Spain provided the acute and convalescent COVID-19 samples. PBMCs, B-cell-depleted T cells, or T cells were the source of the cDNA or gDNA that made up the material.

Germline V CDR1 and CDR2: KGHSH, LQKENI. With 3 bases clipped from V and 11 bases from J, the junction kept 5 bases outside the gene matches. CDR3 length equals 12 residues. Original methodology: Quantification of nucleated cells was approximated via reference gene primer amplification. Some clones are missing from TCRdb's copy, which holds only in-frame ones; the method was immunoSEQ multiplex PCR. That table furnishes V, J and clone size, whereas the DNA furnished D and trimming. The sample holds nearly 55,000 clones; roughly 79% are singletons and the top ten take 15%. The gene calls are TRBV18 and TRBJ1-2; 8 nucleotides match TRBD1. This clonotype was sampled from a human donor with active or convalescent COVID-19. The donor label of this sample is uncertain. Material: peripheral blood. The CDR3 bases are TGTGCCAGCTCACCGGACGACAGGGGATACACCTTC. This translates into CASSPDDRGYTF. Combining the CDR3 with reference TRBV18 and TRBJ1-2 gives the whole variable domain NAGVMQNPRHLVRRRGQEARLRCSPMKGHSHVYWYRQLPEEGLKFMVYLQKENIIDESGMPKERFSAEFPKEGPSILRIQQVVRGDSAAYFCASSPDDRGYTFGSGTRLTVV.